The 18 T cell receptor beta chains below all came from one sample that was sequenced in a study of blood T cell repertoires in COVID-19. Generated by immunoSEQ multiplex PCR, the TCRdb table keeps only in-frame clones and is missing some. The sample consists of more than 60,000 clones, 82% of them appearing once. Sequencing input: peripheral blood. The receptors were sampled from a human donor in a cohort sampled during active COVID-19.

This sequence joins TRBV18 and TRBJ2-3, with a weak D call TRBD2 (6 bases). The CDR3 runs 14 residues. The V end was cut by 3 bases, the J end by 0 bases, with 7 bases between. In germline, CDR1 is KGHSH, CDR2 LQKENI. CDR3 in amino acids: CASSPGGSTDTQYF. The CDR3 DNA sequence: TGTGCCAGCTCACCTGGGGGGAGCACAGATACGCAGTATTTT.

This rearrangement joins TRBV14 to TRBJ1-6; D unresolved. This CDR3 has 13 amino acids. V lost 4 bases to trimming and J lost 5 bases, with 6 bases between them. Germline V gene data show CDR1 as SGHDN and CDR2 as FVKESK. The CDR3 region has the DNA TGTGCCAGCAGCCTCAGTCATAATTCACCCCTCCACTTT. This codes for CASSLSHNSPLHF.

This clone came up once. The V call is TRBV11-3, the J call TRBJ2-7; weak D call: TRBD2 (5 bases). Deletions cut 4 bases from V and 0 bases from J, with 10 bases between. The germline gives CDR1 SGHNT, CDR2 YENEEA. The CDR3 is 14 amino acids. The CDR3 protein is CASSSTGNSYEQYF. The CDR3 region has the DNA TGTGCCAGCAGCTCAACCGGGAACTCCTACGAGCAGTACTTC.

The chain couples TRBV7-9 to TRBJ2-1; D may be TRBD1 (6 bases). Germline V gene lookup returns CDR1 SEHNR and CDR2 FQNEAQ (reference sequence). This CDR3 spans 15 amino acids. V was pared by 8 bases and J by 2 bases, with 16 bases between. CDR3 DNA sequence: TGTGCCAGCCGGGTGCCTGGGACACCCTACAATGAGCAGTTCTTC. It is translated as CASRVPGTPYNEQFF.

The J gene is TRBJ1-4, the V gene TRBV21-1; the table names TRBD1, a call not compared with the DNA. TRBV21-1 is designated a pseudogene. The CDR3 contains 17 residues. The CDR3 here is CASSKFQGIITNEKLFF. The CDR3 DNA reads TGTGCCAGCAGCAAGTTTCAGGGAATAATAACTAATGAAAAACTGTTTTTT.

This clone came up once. The CDR3: CASSSLYGQGSGNTIYF. Written as DNA, the CDR3 is TGTGCCAGCAGCTCACTTTACGGACAGGGCTCTGGAAACACCATATATTTT. The chain links TRBV11-3 to TRBJ1-3; 8 nucleotides align to TRBD1. The length of the CDR3 is 17 residues. V lost 4 bases, J lost 0 bases, and 8 bases stayed unmatched. Germline values: CDR1 SGHNT, CDR2 YENEEA.

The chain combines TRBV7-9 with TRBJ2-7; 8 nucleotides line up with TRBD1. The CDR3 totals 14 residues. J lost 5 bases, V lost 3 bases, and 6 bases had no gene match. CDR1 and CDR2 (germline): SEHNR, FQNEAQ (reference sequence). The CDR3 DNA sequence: TGTGCCAGCAGCTTCGAACTGGACAGGGACGAGCAGTACTTC. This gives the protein CASSFELDRDEQYF.

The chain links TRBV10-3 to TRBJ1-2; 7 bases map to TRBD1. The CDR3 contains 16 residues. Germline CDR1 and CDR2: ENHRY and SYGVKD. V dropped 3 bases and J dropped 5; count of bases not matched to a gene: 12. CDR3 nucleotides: TGTGCCATCAGTGATCCGGGACAGACACGTATGTATGGCTACACCTTC. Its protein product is CAISDPGQTRMYGYTF.

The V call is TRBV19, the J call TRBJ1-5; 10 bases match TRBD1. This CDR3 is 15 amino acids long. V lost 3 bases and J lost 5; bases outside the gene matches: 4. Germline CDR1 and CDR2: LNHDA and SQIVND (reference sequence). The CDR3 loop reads CASSISDRGYQPQHF. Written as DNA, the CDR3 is TGTGCCAGTAGTATTTCGGACAGGGGGTATCAGCCCCAGCATTTT. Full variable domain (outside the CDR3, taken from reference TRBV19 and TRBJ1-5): DGGITQSPKYLFRKEGQNVTLSCEQNLNHDAMYWYRQDPGQGLRLIYYSQIVNDFQKGDIAEGYSVSREKKESFPLTVTSAQKNPTAFYLCASSISDRGYQPQHFGDGTRLSIL.

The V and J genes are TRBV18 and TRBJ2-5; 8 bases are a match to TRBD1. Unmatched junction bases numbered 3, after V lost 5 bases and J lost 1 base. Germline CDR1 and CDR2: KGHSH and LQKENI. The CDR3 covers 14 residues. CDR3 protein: CASSSGQVQETQYF. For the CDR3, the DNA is TGTGCCAGCTCATCGGGACAGGTCCAAGAGACCCAGTACTTC.

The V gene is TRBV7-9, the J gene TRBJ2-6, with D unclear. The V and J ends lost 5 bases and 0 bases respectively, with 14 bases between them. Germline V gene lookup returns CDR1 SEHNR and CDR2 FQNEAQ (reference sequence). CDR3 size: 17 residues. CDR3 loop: CASSLTSSGSGANVLTF. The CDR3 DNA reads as TGTGCCAGCAGCCTAACGTCCTCGGGCTCTGGGGCCAACGTCCTGACTTTC.

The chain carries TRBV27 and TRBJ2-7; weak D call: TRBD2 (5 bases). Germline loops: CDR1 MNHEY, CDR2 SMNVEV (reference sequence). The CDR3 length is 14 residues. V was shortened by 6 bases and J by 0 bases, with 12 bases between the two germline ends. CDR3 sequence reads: CASSRSGFSYEQYF. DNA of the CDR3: TGTGCCAGCAGCCGGTCGGGATTCTCCTACGAGCAGTACTTC.

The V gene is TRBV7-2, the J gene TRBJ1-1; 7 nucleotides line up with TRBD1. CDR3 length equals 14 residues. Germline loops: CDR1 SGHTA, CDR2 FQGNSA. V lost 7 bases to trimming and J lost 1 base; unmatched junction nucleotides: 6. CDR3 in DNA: TGTGCCAGCACTTCGGACAGGTGGAACACTGAAGCTTTCTTT. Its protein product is CASTSDRWNTEAFF.

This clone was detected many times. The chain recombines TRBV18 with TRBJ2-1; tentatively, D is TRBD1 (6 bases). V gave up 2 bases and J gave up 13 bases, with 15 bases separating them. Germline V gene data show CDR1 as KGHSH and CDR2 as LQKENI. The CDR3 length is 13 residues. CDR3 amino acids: CASSPSIRDTQFF. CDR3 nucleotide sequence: TGTGCCAGCTCACCAAGCATAAGGGACACTCAGTTCTTC.

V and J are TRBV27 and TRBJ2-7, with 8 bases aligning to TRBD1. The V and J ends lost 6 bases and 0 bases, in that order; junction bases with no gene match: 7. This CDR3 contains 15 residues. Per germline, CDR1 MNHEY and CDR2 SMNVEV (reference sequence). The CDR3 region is CASRRTGRSSYEQYF. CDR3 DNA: TGTGCCAGCAGAAGGACAGGGAGAAGCTCCTACGAGCAGTACTTC.

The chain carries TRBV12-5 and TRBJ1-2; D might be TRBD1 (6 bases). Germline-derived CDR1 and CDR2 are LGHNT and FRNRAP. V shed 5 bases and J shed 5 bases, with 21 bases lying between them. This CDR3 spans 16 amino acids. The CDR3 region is CASGLLSLGQSYGYTF. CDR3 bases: TGTGCTAGTGGTCTACTGTCCCTAGGACAGTCTTATGGCTACACCTTC.

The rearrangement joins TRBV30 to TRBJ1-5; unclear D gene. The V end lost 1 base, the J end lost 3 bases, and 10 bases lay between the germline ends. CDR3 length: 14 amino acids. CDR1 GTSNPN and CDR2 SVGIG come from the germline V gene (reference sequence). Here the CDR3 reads CAWSGELSNQPQHF. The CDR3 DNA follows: TGTGCCTGGAGTGGAGAACTGTCCAATCAGCCCCAGCATTTT.

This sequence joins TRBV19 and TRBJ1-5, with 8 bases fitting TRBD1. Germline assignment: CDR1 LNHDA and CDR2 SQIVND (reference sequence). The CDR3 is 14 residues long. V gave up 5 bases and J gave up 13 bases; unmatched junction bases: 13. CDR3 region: CASSLGRGQPVQHF. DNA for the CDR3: TGTGCCAGTAGTCTGGGCAGGGGGCAACCGGTTCAGCATTTT.